The entry that follows covers one T cell receptor beta chain sequence. This clone occurred a few times. Its antigen remains unidentified. No base quality values were provided; no much bigger clone lies one nucleotide off. The data stem from a study of shared clonotypes between healthy human individuals (dated by TCRdb to the early 2020s). Regarding the research as a whole: The cohort included a few men and a couple of women between 18 and 49 years of age. Blood TCR repertoires of a handful of healthy adults were deeply sequenced to estimate repertoire size and the extent of clonotype sharing between individuals. Each donor's leukapheresis produced roughly between roughly 0.9 and 8.9 billion PBMCs. To increase sequencing depth and limit assay-specific biases, different laboratories used diverse techniques to prepare libraries and sequence TCR repertoires. Per donor, three plates each were used for CD4 naive and CD4 memory, two for CD8 naive, and one for CD8 memory.

Using the deep immunoSEQ assay, TCR CDR3 regions were amplified from genomic DNA by multiplex PCR. Genomic DNA extracted from each cell subset was distributed evenly over all wells of several immunoSEQ 96-well plates, and each plate served as one replicate. For sorted subsets, about 210 ng of genomic DNA, equivalent to about 30,000 T cell genomes, went into each replicate PCR. Purified libraries were measured with a Qubit 3.0 fluorometer, size-checked on a Bioanalyzer 2100, and measured again with the KAPA Library Quantification kit. Every immunoSEQ 96-well plate was sequenced on a separate single-read 150-cycle Illumina NextSeq 550 flow cell. Turning to the authors' computational methods: The immunoSEQ output contained only junctional sequences without quality scores, so filtering could not match that applied to full-length reads. To assign V/J genes and CDR3, sequences were annotated using PyIR, a Python wrapper for IgBLAST v1.9, with IMGT germline references. Reads were filtered out if the reads had weak V/J assignments (E-value above 1e-6), no CDR3, stop codons, out-of-frame junctions, or ambiguous translated residues. V3J clonotypes were defined by identical inferred V gene, J gene, and CDR3 amino acid sequence. Percentage overlap between repertoires was computed as shared unique clonotypes divided by the size of the smaller repertoire. Three approaches were used to assess repertoire richness: RTK rarefaction, the Chao1 estimator, and Recon v2.1 estimates of unobserved clonotypes. OLGA was used to compute generation probabilities for all TCRbeta clonotypes that the gDNA method yielded from a few donors. What TCRdb holds here is the immuneACCESS table cut down to in-frame rearrangements. Part of the clones is not present; checked against another copy, under half of the missing clones reflect an unresolved V gene, and the others are unexplained. V and J calls and clone size are copied from that table; D and trimming were computed from the DNA. The sample profile shows about 1.1 million clones; 60% to 85% of them were found once. Together, the top ten hold about 0.94% of the sample.

The donors were healthy, HIV-negative adults who had no recently reported acute infections or vaccinations. Only Caucasian adults living in Nashville, Tennessee, USA were represented among the donors. Magnetic negative selection was used to enrich CD4+ T cells, after which naive cells were positively selected on CD45RA and the negative fraction became the memory subset. Blood was collected by leukapheresis, and PBMCs were isolated by Ficoll-Histopaque density gradient centrifugation and then cryopreserved in liquid nitrogen vapor phase. Analytical flow cytometry was used to check the purity and quantity of each magnetically sorted T cell population. From each sorted fraction, genomic DNA was isolated and quantified by UV absorbance on a Nanodrop 2000c. The germline V gene gives CDR1 as MGHRA and CDR2 as YSYEKL. CDR3 length: 15 amino acids, cysteine to phenylalanine. Of the read, only the CDR3 DNA is kept; its 45 bases are in frame from base 1. Relative to germline, V is 4 bases shorter and J is 7 bases shorter, with 16 bases between their ends.

What the authors observed across the whole study: Compared with non-shared clonotypes, clonotypes shared by all four sorted-subset donors had higher generation probabilities. Rarefaction of sorted-subset datasets indicated incomplete sequencing despite the large sequencing depth. Sampling was restricted to blood, and TCR repertoires in tissues likely differ from the TCR repertoires found in blood. Naive subsets generally had larger estimated clonotype richness than memory subsets. Pairwise subsampling led to the expectation that sequencing depth would affect the degree of clonotype sharing among donors. When several donors were compared, the shared fraction of clonotypes was roughly 5% for naive CD4, approximately 3.3% for naive CD8, roughly 2.5% for memory CD4, and roughly 0.43% for memory CD8. Because the study included a small number of donors, the genetic and exposure-history diversity represented was limited.

The chain employs TRBV4-1 and TRBJ1-4; a confident D gene designation cannot be given. Sequencing input: memory CD4+ T cells from PBMCs. Read against the paper, the sample's cell subset or site label means: CD45RA-negative fraction. The clonotype originates from a man aged 18-30 years in good health. Some clones in this sample may be carry-over from other donors' samples. The nucleotide sequence is given as TGCGCCAGCAGCCCCGCCGGAGGCAGCGGTGAAAAACTGTTTTTT. Its translation is CASSPAGGSGEKLFF.